This T cell receptor (beta chain) was recovered during a study of PD-L1 blockade in urothelial cancer. The wider study: About 85% of the 29 patients were men whose urothelial cancer was bladder-origin. A median blood sample held approximately 140,000 T cells and roughly 79,000 unique TCRs.

Study results and caveats: Durable benefit was linked to greater 3-week expansion of tumor-associated blood clones.

The templates were synthetic TCR analogs, and they were spiked into each PCR. The repertoire was sequenced with immunoSEQ multiplex PCR; TCRdb's copy has only in-frame clones and lacks some. The sample lists 50,000 or so clones; just over 85% were seen once. Time point indicated: pretreatment peripheral blood. On this clone: Its antigen is undetermined.

This CDR3 region has 16 residues. Specimen: PBMCs, collected around atezolizumab (anti-PD-L1) treatment. This receptor was taken from a man in his 60s with urothelial cancer. The chain uses TRBV21-1 and TRBJ2-1; TRBD1 is taken as the D call from the table, unchecked against the DNA. TRBV21-1 is termed a pseudogene. The DNA for the CDR3 is TGTGCCAGCAGCAAAGACGTGGCCATCAGTTGCAATGAGCAGTTCTTC. Encoded protein: CASSKDVAISCNEQFF.